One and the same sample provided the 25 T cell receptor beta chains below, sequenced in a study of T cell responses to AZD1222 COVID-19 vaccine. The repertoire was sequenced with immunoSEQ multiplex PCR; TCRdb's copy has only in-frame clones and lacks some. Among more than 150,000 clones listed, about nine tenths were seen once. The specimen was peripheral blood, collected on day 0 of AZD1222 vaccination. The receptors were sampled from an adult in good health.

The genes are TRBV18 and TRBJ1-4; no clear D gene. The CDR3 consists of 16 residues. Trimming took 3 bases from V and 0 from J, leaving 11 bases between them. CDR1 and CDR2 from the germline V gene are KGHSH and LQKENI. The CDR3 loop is CASSPLALATNEKLFF. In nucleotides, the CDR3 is TGTGCCAGCTCACCTCTCGCCCTTGCAACTAATGAAAAACTGTTTTTT.

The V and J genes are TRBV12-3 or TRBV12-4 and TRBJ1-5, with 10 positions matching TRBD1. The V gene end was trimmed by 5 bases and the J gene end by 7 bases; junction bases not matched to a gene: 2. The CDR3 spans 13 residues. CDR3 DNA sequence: TGTGCCAGCAGTGGGACAGGGGTGCAGCCCCAGCATTTT. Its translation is CASSGTGVQPQHF.

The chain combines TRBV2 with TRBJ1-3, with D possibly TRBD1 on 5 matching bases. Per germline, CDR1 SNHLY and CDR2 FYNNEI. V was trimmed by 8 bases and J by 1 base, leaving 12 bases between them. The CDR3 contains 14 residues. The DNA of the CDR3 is TGTGCCAGCCGATTCCAGGGTTCTGGAAACACCATATATTTT. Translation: CASRFQGSGNTIYF. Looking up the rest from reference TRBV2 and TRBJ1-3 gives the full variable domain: EPEVTQTPSHQVTQMGQEVILRCVPISNHLYFYWYRQILGQKVEFLVSFYNNEISEKSEIFDDQFSVERPDGSNFTLKIRSTKLEDSAMYFCASRFQGSGNTIYFGEGSWLTVV.

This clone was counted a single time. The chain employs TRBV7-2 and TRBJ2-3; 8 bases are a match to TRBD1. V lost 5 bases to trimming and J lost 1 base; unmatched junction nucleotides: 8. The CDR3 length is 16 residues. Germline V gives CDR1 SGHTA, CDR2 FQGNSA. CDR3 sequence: CASSTKKGQGTDTQYF. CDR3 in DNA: TGTGCCAGCAGCACTAAGAAGGGACAGGGCACAGATACGCAGTATTTT.

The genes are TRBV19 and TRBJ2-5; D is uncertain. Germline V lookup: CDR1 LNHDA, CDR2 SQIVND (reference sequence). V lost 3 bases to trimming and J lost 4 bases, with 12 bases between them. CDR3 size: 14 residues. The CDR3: CASSIFWGRETQYF. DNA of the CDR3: TGTGCCAGTAGTATCTTTTGGGGTCGAGAGACCCAGTACTTC.

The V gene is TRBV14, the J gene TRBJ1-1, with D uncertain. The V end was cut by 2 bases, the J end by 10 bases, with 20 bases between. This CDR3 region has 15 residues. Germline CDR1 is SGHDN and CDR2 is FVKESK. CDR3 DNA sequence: TGTGCCAGCAGCCAATTAGGACTCCCCTCTGAGGGAGCTTTCTTT. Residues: CASSQLGLPSEGAFF. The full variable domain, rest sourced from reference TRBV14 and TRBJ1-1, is EAGVTQFPSHSVIEKGQTVTLRCDPISGHDNLYWYRRVMGKEIKFLLHFVKESKQDESGMPNNRFLAERTGGTYSTLKVQPAELEDSGVYFCASSQLGLPSEGAFFGQGTRLTVV.

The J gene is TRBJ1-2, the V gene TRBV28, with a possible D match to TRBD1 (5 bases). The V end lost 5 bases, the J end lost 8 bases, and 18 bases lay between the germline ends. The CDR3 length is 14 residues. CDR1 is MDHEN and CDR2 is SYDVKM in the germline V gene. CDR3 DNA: TGTGCCAGCAGTGCCCCCGGGGGACGGGAAGGCTACACCTTC. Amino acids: CASSAPGGREGYTF.

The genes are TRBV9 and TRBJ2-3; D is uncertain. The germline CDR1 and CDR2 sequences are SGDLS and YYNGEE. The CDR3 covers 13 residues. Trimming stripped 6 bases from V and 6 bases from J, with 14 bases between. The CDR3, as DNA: TGTGCCAGCACTCCGTGGGGTTCGGATACGCAGTATTTT. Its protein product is CASTPWGSDTQYF.

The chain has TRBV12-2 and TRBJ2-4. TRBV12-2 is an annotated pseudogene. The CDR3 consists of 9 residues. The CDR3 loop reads CASQNIQYF. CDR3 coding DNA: TGTGCAAGTCAAAACATTCAGTACTTC.

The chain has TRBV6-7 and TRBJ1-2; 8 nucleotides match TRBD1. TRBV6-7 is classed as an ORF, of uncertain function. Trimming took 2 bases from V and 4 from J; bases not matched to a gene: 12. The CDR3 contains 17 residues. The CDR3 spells CASSYPNPGQDRYGYTF. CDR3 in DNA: TGTGCCAGCAGTTACCCTAATCCGGGACAGGACCGCTATGGCTACACCTTC.

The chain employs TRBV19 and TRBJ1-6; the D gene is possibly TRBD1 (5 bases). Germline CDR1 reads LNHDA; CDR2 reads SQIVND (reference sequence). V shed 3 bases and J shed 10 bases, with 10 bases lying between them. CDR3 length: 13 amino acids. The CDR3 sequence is CASSIVRDSPLHF. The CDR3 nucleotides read TGTGCCAGTAGTATCGTCAGGGACTCACCCCTCCACTTT.

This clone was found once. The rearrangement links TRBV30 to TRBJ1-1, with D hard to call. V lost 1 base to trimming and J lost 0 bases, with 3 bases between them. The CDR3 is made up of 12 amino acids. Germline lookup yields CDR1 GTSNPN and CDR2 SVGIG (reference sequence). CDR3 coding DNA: TGTGCCTGGAGTGGTATGAACACTGAAGCTTTCTTT. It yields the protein CAWSGMNTEAFF.

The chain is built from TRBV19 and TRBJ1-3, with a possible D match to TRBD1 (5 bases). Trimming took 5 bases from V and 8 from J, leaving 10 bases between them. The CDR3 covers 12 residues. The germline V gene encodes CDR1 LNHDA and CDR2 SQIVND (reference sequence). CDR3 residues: CASSPGGDTIYF. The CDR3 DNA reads TGTGCCAGTAGTCCCGGAGGGGACACCATATATTTT.

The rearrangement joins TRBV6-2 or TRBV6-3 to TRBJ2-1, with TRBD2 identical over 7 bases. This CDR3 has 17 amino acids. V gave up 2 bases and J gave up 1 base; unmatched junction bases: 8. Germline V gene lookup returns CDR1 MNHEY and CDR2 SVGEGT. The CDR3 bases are TGTGCCAGCAGTTACCTCCGGGGTAGCGGGTCCTACAATGAGCAGTTCTTC. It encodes CASSYLRGSGSYNEQFF.

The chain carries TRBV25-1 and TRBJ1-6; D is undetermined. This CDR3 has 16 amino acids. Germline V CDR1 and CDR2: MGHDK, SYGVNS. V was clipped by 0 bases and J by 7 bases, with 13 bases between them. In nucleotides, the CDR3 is TGTGCCAGCAGTGAATATGGTGTACAGACCAATTCACCCCTCCACTTT. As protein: CASSEYGVQTNSPLHF.

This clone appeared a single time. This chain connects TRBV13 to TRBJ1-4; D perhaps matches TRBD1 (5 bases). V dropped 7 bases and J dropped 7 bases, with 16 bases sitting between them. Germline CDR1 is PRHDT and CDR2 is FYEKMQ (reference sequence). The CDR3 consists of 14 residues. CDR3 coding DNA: TGTGCCAGCACCTTCGGGGGGGTAGGTGAAAAACTGTTTTTT. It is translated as CASTFGGVGEKLFF.

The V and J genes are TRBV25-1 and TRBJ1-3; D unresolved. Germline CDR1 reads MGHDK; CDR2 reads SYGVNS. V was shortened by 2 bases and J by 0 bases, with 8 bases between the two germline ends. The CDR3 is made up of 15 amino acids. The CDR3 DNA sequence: TGTGCCAGCAGTGAAGCCAGACTCTCTGGAAACACCATATATTTT. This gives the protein CASSEARLSGNTIYF.

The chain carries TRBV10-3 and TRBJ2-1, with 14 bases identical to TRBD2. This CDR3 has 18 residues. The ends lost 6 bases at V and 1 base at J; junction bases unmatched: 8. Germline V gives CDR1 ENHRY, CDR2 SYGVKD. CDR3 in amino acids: CAIREGLAGAGSYNEQFF. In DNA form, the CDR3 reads TGTGCCATCAGAGAGGGACTAGCGGGAGCAGGATCCTACAATGAGCAGTTCTTC.

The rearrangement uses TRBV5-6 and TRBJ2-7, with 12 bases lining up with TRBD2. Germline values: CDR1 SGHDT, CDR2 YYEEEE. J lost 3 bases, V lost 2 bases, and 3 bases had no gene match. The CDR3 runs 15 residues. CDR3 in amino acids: CASSFGLAGRYEQYF. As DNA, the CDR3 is TGTGCCAGCAGCTTCGGACTAGCGGGACGCTACGAGCAGTACTTC.

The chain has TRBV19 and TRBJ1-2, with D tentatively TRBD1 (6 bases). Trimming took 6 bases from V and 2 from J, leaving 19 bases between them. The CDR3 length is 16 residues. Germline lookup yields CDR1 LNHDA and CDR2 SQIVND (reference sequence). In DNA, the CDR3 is TGTGCCAGTAGCTTCACCTCACAGGGCGCCAACTATGGCTACACCTTC. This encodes CASSFTSQGANYGYTF. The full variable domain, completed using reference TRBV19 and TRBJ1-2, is DGGITQSPKYLFRKEGQNVTLSCEQNLNHDAMYWYRQDPGQGLRLIYYSQIVNDFQKGDIAEGYSVSREKKESFPLTVTSAQKNPTAFYLCASSFTSQGANYGYTFGSGTRLTVV.

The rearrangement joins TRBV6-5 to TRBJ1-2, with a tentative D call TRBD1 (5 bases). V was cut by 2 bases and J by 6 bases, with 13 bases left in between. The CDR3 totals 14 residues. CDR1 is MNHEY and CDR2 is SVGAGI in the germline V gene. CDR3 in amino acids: CASSYGQGIDGYTF. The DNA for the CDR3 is TGTGCCAGCAGTTACGGGCAGGGCATAGATGGCTACACCTTC.

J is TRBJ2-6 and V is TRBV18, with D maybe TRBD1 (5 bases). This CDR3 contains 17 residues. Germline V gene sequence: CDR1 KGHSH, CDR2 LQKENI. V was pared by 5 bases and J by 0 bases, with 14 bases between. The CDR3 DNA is TGTGCCAGCTCATTAGGGGTAGGAGCCTCTGGGGCCAACGTCCTGACTTTC. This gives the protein CASSLGVGASGANVLTF.

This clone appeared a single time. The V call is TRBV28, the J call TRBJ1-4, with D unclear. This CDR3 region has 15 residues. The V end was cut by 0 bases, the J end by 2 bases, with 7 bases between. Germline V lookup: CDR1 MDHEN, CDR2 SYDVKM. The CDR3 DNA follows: TGTGCCAGCAGTTTATGGCGTAACACTAATGAAAAACTGTTTTTT. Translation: CASSLWRNTNEKLFF. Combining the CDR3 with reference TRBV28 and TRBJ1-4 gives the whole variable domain DVKVTQSSRYLVKRTGEKVFLECVQDMDHENMFWYRQDPGLGLRLIYFSYDVKMKEKGDIPEGYSVSREKKERFSLILESASTNQTSMYLCASSLWRNTNEKLFFGSGTQLSVL.

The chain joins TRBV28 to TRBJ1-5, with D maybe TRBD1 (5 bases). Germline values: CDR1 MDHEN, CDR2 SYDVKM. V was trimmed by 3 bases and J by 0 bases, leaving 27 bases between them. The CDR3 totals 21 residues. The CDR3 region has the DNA TGTGCCAGCAGTTTCCACCAATACCGAGTTCAGGGTGCTTTTAGCAATCAGCCCCAGCATTTT. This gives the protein CASSFHQYRVQGAFSNQPQHF.

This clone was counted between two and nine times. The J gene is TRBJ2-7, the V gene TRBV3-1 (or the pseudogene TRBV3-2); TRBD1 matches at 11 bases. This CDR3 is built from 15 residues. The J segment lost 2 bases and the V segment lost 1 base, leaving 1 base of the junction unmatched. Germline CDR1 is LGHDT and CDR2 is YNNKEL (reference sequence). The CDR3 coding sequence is TGTGCCAGCAGCCAAGGGACAGGGGGCGCCTACGAGCAGTACTTC. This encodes CASSQGTGGAYEQYF.